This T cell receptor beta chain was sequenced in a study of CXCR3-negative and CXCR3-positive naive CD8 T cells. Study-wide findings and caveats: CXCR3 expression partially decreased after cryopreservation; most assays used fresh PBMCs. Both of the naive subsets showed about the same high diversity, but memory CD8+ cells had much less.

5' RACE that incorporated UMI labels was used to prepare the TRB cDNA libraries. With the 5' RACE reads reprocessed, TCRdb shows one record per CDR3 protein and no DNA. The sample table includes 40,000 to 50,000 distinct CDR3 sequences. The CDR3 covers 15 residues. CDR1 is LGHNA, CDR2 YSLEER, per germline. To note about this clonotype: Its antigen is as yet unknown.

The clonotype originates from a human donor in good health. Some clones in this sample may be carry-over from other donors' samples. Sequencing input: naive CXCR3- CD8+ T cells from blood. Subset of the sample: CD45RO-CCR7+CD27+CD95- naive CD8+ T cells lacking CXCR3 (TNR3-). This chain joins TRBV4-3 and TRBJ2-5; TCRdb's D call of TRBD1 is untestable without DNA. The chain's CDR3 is CASSQVRDSTETQYF.